The 28 T cell receptor beta chains reported below all come from one sample, sequenced in a study of T cell responses to AZD1222 COVID-19 vaccine. Here immunoSEQ multiplex PCR was the method, and the copy in TCRdb shows in-frame clones only, minus some. This table has around 110,000 clones, 85% to 90% appearing once. The sample was peripheral blood, taken on day 0 of AZD1222 vaccination. The receptors derive from an adult in good health.

The CDR3 region is CASSQGRDNSPLHF. DNA for the CDR3: TGTGCCAGCAGTCAGGGGAGGGATAATTCACCCCTCCACTTT. The chain recombines TRBV28 with TRBJ1-6, with D perhaps matching TRBD1 (6 bases). The CDR3 runs to 14 residues. Germline V gene data show CDR1 as MDHEN and CDR2 as SYDVKM. The V end was cut by 5 bases, the J end by 5 bases, with 10 bases between.

The chain recombines TRBV15 with TRBJ2-5; D is possibly TRBD1 (5 bases). Germline CDR1 LNHNV, CDR2 YYDKDF (reference sequence). The CDR3 loop spans 14 amino acids. Trimming cost V 3 bases and J 0 bases, with 8 bases left between them. Here the CDR3 DNA reads TGTGCCACCAGCAGTCAGGGTTACCAAGAGACCCAGTACTTC. The encoded protein is CATSSQGYQETQYF. Full variable domain (remainder filled in from reference TRBV15 and TRBJ2-5): DAMVIQNPRYQVTQFGKPVTLSCSQTLNHNVMYWYQQKSSQAPKLLFHYYDKDFNNEADTPDNFQSRRPNTSFCFLDIRSPGLGDTAMYLCATSSQGYQETQYFGPGTRLLVL.

This chain joins TRBV10-1 and TRBJ2-7; D could derive from TRBD1 or TRBD2 (5 bases each). The V end was cut by 1 base, the J end by 7 bases, with 17 bases between. The germline V gene has CDR1 WNHNN and CDR2 SYGVQD (reference sequence). This CDR3 region has 15 residues. This CDR3 is CASSELAGTLKEQYF. CDR3 nucleotides: TGCGCCAGCAGTGAGTTGGCCGGGACCCTAAAGGAGCAGTACTTC.

In the case of this clone: A read error may produce the germline difference seen at one junction end. This chain uses TRBV7-9 with TRBJ1-2; tentative D call: TRBD1 (6 bases). This CDR3 has 12 residues. CDR1 and CDR2 (germline): SEHNR, FQNEAQ (reference sequence). CDR3: CASSFERDNFFF. CDR3 nucleotide sequence: TGTGCCAGCAGCTTCGAGCGGGACAATTTTTTCTTC.

The chain links TRBV3-1 (or the pseudogene TRBV3-2) to TRBJ2-1, with 7 nucleotides matching TRBD1. After removal of 4 bases from V and 7 bases from J, the junction contained 10 bases not matched to a gene. The CDR3 contains 15 residues. CDR1 and CDR2 from the germline V gene are LGHDT and YNNKEL (reference sequence). The CDR3 sequence is CASSPPWGTENEQFF. The CDR3 nucleotides read TGTGCCAGCAGCCCCCCGTGGGGGACAGAGAATGAGCAGTTCTTC.

The V and J genes are TRBV7-8 and TRBJ2-1; TRBD2 aligns across 14 bases. V lost 4 bases, J lost 7 bases, and 6 bases stayed unmatched. Germline V lookup: CDR1 SGHVS, CDR2 FQNEAQ. There are 16 residues in the CDR3. The CDR3 here is CASSSRTSGRTNEQFF. In DNA form, the CDR3 reads TGTGCCAGCAGCTCAAGGACTAGCGGGAGGACGAATGAGCAGTTCTTC.

The chain is built from TRBV6-1 and TRBJ1-2; 8 positions agree with TRBD1. CDR3 length equals 16 residues. Germline lookup yields CDR1 MNHNS and CDR2 SASEGT. V trimming: 3 bases; J trimming: 6 bases; junction bases outside the gene matches: 12. The CDR3 region is CASSEGGTGNINGYTF. CDR3 sequence (DNA): TGTGCCAGCAGTGAGGGGGGGACAGGAAATATCAATGGCTACACCTTC.

V usage is TRBV27 and J usage is TRBJ1-2, with 10 bases fitting TRBD1. Germline V gives CDR1 MNHEY, CDR2 SMNVEV (reference sequence). Unmatched junction bases numbered 5, after V lost 4 bases and J lost 3 bases. This CDR3 is 15 amino acids long. CDR3 coding DNA: TGTGCCAGCAGTTCCATGACAGGGGGCGACTATGGCTACACCTTC. Translated: CASSSMTGGDYGYTF.

The chain couples TRBV7-2 to TRBJ2-5; 7 nucleotides match TRBD1. J gave up 5 bases and V 0 bases, and 9 bases lay outside the gene matches. The CDR3 loop spans 16 amino acids. The germline gives CDR1 SGHTA, CDR2 FQGNSA. Here the CDR3 DNA reads TGTGCCAGCAGCTTAGCGCCGACAGGGAAGAGGGAGACCCAGTACTTC. As protein: CASSLAPTGKRETQYF.

The rearrangement links TRBV7-6 to TRBJ2-1; 9 positions match TRBD2. The CDR3 runs 16 residues. V dropped 5 bases and J dropped 3; count of bases not matched to a gene: 8. Germline lookup yields CDR1 SGHVS and CDR2 FNYEAQ. The CDR3 coding sequence is TGTGCCAGCAGCCGGGTAGCGGGGGCAGACTACAATGAGCAGTTCTTC. Its translation is CASSRVAGADYNEQFF. The whole variable domain, remainder taken from reference TRBV7-6 and TRBJ2-1, is GAGVSQSPRYKVTKRGQDVALRCDPISGHVSLYWYRQALGQGPEFLTYFNYEAQQDKSGLPNDRFSAERPEGSISTLTIQRTEQRDSAMYRCASSRVAGADYNEQFFGPGTRLTVL.

This sequence joins TRBV6-1 and TRBJ2-5; 15 bases match TRBD2. This CDR3 is 16 amino acids long. V lost 3 bases, J lost 5 bases, and 4 bases stayed unmatched. In germline, CDR1 is MNHNS, CDR2 SASEGT. The CDR3 spells CASSDRTSGRVETQYF. In DNA, the CDR3 is TGTGCCAGCAGTGACCGGACTAGCGGGAGGGTCGAGACCCAGTACTTC.

This clone was picked up a small number of times. The rearrangement uses TRBV5-6 and TRBJ2-7; the match to TRBD1 covers 7 bases. Germline-derived CDR1 and CDR2 are SGHDT and YYEEEE. V lost 4 bases, J lost 6 bases, and 16 bases stayed unmatched. This CDR3 region has 16 residues. The CDR3 coding sequence is TGTGCCAGCAGCGCCCCTCGGGACAGCTTCTCGAGCGAGCAGTACTTC. Its protein product is CASSAPRDSFSSEQYF.

The chain employs TRBV7-2 and TRBJ1-2; D is unclear. V lost 2 bases and J 4 bases, leaving 8 bases between the germline ends. Germline CDR1 is SGHTA and CDR2 is FQGNSA. This CDR3 is built from 13 residues. The CDR3: CASSLSGFYGYTF. The CDR3 DNA reads as TGTGCCAGCAGCTTATCGGGGTTCTATGGCTACACCTTC.

The rearrangement uses TRBV4-1 and TRBJ1-2, with D hard to call. Per germline, CDR1 MGHRA and CDR2 YSYEKL. CDR3 length equals 16 residues. The V and J ends lost 2 bases and 2 bases respectively, with 15 bases between them. DNA for the CDR3: TGCGCCAGCAGCCAACCGTGGGAGACCTTCAACTATGGCTACACCTTC. It yields the protein CASSQPWETFNYGYTF.

This sequence joins TRBV5-4 and TRBJ2-7, with D maybe TRBD2 (6 bases). Trimming cost V 0 bases and J 8 bases, with 15 bases left between them. This CDR3 contains 14 residues. Germline CDR1 SGHNT, CDR2 YYREEE (reference sequence). CDR3 in amino acids: CASSLEGGSRKQYF. The CDR3 DNA reads as TGTGCCAGCAGCTTGGAGGGAGGCTCCAGGAAGCAGTACTTC.

The chain is built from TRBV6-2 or TRBV6-3 and TRBJ2-2, with 9 bases aligning to TRBD2. J lost 1 base, V lost 2 bases, and 11 bases had no gene match. This CDR3 has 19 residues. CDR1 and CDR2 (germline): MNHEY, SVGEGT. In DNA, the CDR3 is TGTGCCAGCAGTTACGTGACTAGCGGAAGAGAGGGGAACACCGGGGAGCTGTTTTTT. It is translated as CASSYVTSGREGNTGELFF.

This clone was seen once. The rearrangement joins TRBV6-6 to TRBJ2-2; maybe TRBD1 (6 bases). This CDR3 region has 16 residues. V lost 6 bases and J lost 4, with 18 bases in between. The germline CDR1 and CDR2 sequences are MNHNY and SVGAGI (reference sequence). The CDR3 nucleotides are TGTGCCAGCAGCCGACAGTCCGGGACAACCACCGGGGAGCTGTTTTTT. It translates to CASSRQSGTTTGELFF.

The CDR3 DNA follows: TGTGCCAGCAGTCAGGGGGCTGGAAACACCATATATTTT. This gives the protein CASSQGAGNTIYF. The chain carries TRBV2 and TRBJ1-3; 7 bases line up with TRBD1. Germline lookup yields CDR1 SNHLY and CDR2 FYNNEI. The CDR3 consists of 13 residues. The J segment lost 2 bases and the V segment lost 5 bases, leaving 0 bases of the junction unmatched. Filled out from reference TRBV2 and TRBJ1-3, the complete variable domain reads EPEVTQTPSHQVTQMGQEVILRCVPISNHLYFYWYRQILGQKVEFLVSFYNNEISEKSEIFDDQFSVERPDGSNFTLKIRSTKLEDSAMYFCASSQGAGNTIYFGEGSWLTVV.

V gene TRBV7-9 combines with J gene TRBJ1-6; no clear D gene. Germline V CDR1 and CDR2: SEHNR, FQNEAQ (reference sequence). CDR3 size: 14 residues. The ends were cut back, 3 bases at V and 0 bases at J, with 3 bases in the middle. CDR3 protein: CASSFNSYNSPLHF. The CDR3 DNA sequence: TGTGCCAGCAGCTTCAACTCCTATAATTCACCCCTCCACTTT.

The V gene is TRBV10-2, the J gene TRBJ2-1; D perhaps matches TRBD2 (5 bases). The CDR3 has 12 residues. Germline CDR1 WSHSY, CDR2 SAAADI. The germline V and J ends were trimmed by 6 bases and 8 bases, with 11 bases remaining between them. CDR3 coding DNA: TGCGCCAGCAGAGCGGTGAGCGATGAGCAGTTCTTC. This gives the protein CASRAVSDEQFF.

V gene TRBV15 combines with J gene TRBJ1-1, with D maybe TRBD1 (6 bases). Germline CDR1 is LNHNV and CDR2 is YYDKDF (reference sequence). This CDR3 has 14 amino acids. V was clipped by 5 bases and J by 3 bases, with 13 bases between them. CDR3 bases: TGTGCCACCAGCGATGACAGGATCGACACTGAAGCTTTCTTT. Its protein product is CATSDDRIDTEAFF. The whole variable domain, filled in from reference TRBV15 and TRBJ1-1, reads DAMVIQNPRYQVTQFGKPVTLSCSQTLNHNVMYWYQQKSSQAPKLLFHYYDKDFNNEADTPDNFQSRRPNTSFCFLDIRSPGLGDTAMYLCATSDDRIDTEAFFGQGTRLTVV.

The chain couples TRBV18 to TRBJ2-3; 10 bases are a match to TRBD2. The CDR3 consists of 16 residues. The germline V gene has CDR1 KGHSH and CDR2 LQKENI. The V and J ends lost 0 bases and 2 bases, in that order; junction bases with no gene match: 2. DNA for the CDR3: TGTGCCAGCTCACCACCGGGGACTAGCGTCACAGATACGCAGTATTTT. Protein: CASSPPGTSVTDTQYF. Full variable domain (outside the CDR3, taken from reference TRBV18 and TRBJ2-3): NAGVMQNPRHLVRRRGQEARLRCSPMKGHSHVYWYRQLPEEGLKFMVYLQKENIIDESGMPKERFSAEFPKEGPSILRIQQVVRGDSAAYFCASSPPGTSVTDTQYFGPGTRLTVL.

The CDR3 DNA is TGTGCCAGCAGCTTAGCGCATGGGGCCGGAAACACCATATATTTT. Residues: CASSLAHGAGNTIYF. The V and J genes are TRBV7-2 and TRBJ1-3, with D possibly matching TRBD1 (5 bases). This CDR3 has 15 amino acids. CDR1 is SGHTA and CDR2 is FQGNSA in the germline V gene. The V gene lost 0 bases and the J gene lost 4 bases, with 10 bases spanning the gap.

The chain uses TRBV4-1 and TRBJ2-7, with 10 bases matching TRBD1. This CDR3 has 15 amino acids. V shed 4 bases and J 7 bases; nucleotides not matched to a gene: 10. CDR1 and CDR2 from the germline V gene are MGHRA and YSYEKL. CDR3 DNA sequence: TGCGCCAGCAGCCGGGATGACAGGGGGCGAAGGGAGCAGTACTTC. Its protein is CASSRDDRGRREQYF.

The CDR3 region is CASSVGIAGGREQFF. The CDR3 DNA is TGTGCCAGCAGCGTAGGAATAGCGGGAGGGCGGGAGCAGTTCTTC. The chain has TRBV9 and TRBJ2-1, with 11 bases that match TRBD2. Germline trimming cut 0 bases from V and 10 bases from J; bases unmatched to any gene: 6. The length of the CDR3 is 15 residues. Germline CDR1 SGDLS, CDR2 YYNGEE.

The chain combines TRBV7-2 with TRBJ2-1; 8 bases align to TRBD2. V shed 5 bases and J 7 bases; nucleotides not matched to a gene: 10. The germline gives CDR1 SGHTA, CDR2 FQGNSA. The CDR3 covers 15 residues. CDR3 in DNA: TGTGCCAGCAGCCAACTGAGCGGGAGTACGAATGAGCAGTTCTTC. Translating it yields CASSQLSGSTNEQFF.

The chain employs TRBV19 and TRBJ2-1; TRBD2 agrees at 16 bases. CDR1 LNHDA and CDR2 SQIVND come from the germline V gene (reference sequence). The CDR3 has 17 amino acids. V lost 5 bases to trimming and J lost 7 bases; unmatched junction nucleotides: 8. CDR3 in amino acids: CASSLTGTSGRGNEQFF. As DNA, the CDR3 is TGTGCCAGTAGTCTGACCGGGACTAGCGGGAGGGGGAATGAGCAGTTCTTC.

The chain links TRBV30 to TRBJ1-2; the match to TRBD1 covers 8 bases. The germline V gene encodes CDR1 GTSNPN and CDR2 SVGIG (reference sequence). CDR3 length equals 13 residues. V shed 4 bases and J 8 bases; nucleotides not matched to a gene: 9. CDR3 amino acids: CAWNPGQVGGYTF. CDR3 DNA: TGTGCCTGGAATCCGGGACAGGTGGGGGGCTACACCTTC.